Shown below are 9 T cell receptor beta chains from a single sample sequenced in a study of ipilimumab plus nivolumab after autologous stem cell transplantation. Method: immunoSEQ multiplex PCR; TCRdb's copy keeps in-frame clones and lacks some. The sample lists about 23,000 clones, 74% seen once, with more than 20% in the top ten. The input for sequencing was PBMCs, taken in a trial of ipilimumab plus nivolumab as post-transplant consolidation. The source of these receptors is a male donor with diffuse large B-cell lymphoma.

The chain links TRBV10-1 to TRBJ2-5; D may be TRBD1 (5 bases). Between the trimmed V and J ends, which lost 2 bases and 2 bases, there was a span of 6 bases. CDR1 and CDR2 (germline): WNHNN, SYGVQD (reference sequence). The length of the CDR3 is 13 residues. CDR3 protein: CASSEGQQETQYF. In DNA form, the CDR3 reads TGCGCCAGCAGTGAGGGACAACAAGAGACCCAGTACTTC.

As for this clone: The junction differs from germline at one of its ends, possibly a read error. This chain links TRBV7-3 with TRBJ2-7, with TRBD1 matching 7 bases. The CDR3 runs to 12 residues. Germline V gives CDR1 SGHTA, CDR2 FQGTGA. The CDR3 nucleotides read TGTGCCAGCAGCCTACAGGGACAGCCTCAGGACTTC. It yields the protein CASSLQGQPQDF.

The chain couples TRBV29-1 to TRBJ1-5; maybe TRBD1 (5 bases). The germline V and J ends were trimmed by 4 bases and 5 bases, with 12 bases remaining between them. This CDR3 is 13 amino acids long. CDR1 is SQVTM and CDR2 is ANQGSEA in the germline V gene. CDR3 in DNA: TGCAGCGTTGGAGGGCAGGGCGATCAGCCCCAGCATTTT. The encoded protein is CSVGGQGDQPQHF. Supplemented by reference TRBV29-1 and TRBJ1-5, the full variable domain reads SAVISQKPSRDICQRGTSLTIQCQVDSQVTMMFWYRQQPGQSLTLIATANQGSEATYESGFVIDKFPISRPNLTFSTLTVSNMSPEDSSIYLCSVGGQGDQPQHFGDGTRLSIL.

This chain uses TRBV10-3 with TRBJ2-1; possibly TRBD1 or TRBD2 for D (5 bases each). The CDR3 is 15 residues long. The germline V gene has CDR1 ENHRY and CDR2 SYGVKD. Trimming pared 1 base from V and 6 bases from J, leaving 13 bases between. In DNA form, the CDR3 reads TGTGCCATCAGTGAGTGGGGCGGGCGCAGCAATGAGCAGTTCTTC. Residues: CAISEWGGRSNEQFF.

This chain links TRBV5-1 with TRBJ2-7, with D tentatively TRBD1 (5 bases). Trimming removed 0 bases at V and 3 bases at J, with 10 bases between. CDR1 SGHRS and CDR2 YFSETQ come from the germline V gene. The CDR3 has 14 amino acids. As DNA, the CDR3 is TGCGCCAGCAGCTTGGAGGGCAGGGACTACGAGCAGTACTTC. It codes for CASSLEGRDYEQYF.

The chain recombines TRBV5-6 with TRBJ2-7; 9 bases are a match to TRBD2. Looked up from germline, CDR1 is SGHDT and CDR2 is YYEEEE. The J segment lost 0 bases and the V segment lost 3 bases, leaving 13 bases of the junction unmatched. The CDR3 length is 18 residues. The CDR3 nucleotides are TGTGCCAGCAGCTCGGTGGGTAGCGGGGGCCGAATCTCCTACGAGCAGTACTTC. Encoded protein: CASSSVGSGGRISYEQYF.

The chain joins TRBV7-2 to TRBJ2-3; 9 bases map to TRBD2. V lost 1 base to trimming and J lost 1 base; unmatched junction nucleotides: 3. This CDR3 is 16 amino acids long. Germline V gene data show CDR1 as SGHTA and CDR2 as FQGNSA. CDR3 nucleotides: TGTGCCAGCAGCTTAGGAATAGCGGGGGGCACAGATACGCAGTATTTT. Protein: CASSLGIAGGTDTQYF.

The rearrangement uses TRBV6-1 and TRBJ2-7; D may be TRBD1 or TRBD2 (5 bases each). V lost 3 bases to trimming and J lost 0 bases, with 9 bases between them. In germline, CDR1 is MNHNS, CDR2 SASEGT. This CDR3 contains 14 residues. The CDR3, as DNA: TGTGCCAGCAGTGATTTGGGGGTCTCCTACGAGCAGTACTTC. Translation gives CASSDLGVSYEQYF.

This clone was counted only a few times. The chain is built from TRBV27 and TRBJ1-5; D gene uncertain. The CDR3 length is 13 residues. Germline V CDR1 and CDR2: MNHEY, SMNVEV (reference sequence). Trimming stripped 8 bases from V and 3 bases from J, with 11 bases between. CDR3 sequence (DNA): TGTGCCAGCGGGTGGATCGTCAATCAGCCCCAGCATTTT. Its translation: CASGWIVNQPQHF.